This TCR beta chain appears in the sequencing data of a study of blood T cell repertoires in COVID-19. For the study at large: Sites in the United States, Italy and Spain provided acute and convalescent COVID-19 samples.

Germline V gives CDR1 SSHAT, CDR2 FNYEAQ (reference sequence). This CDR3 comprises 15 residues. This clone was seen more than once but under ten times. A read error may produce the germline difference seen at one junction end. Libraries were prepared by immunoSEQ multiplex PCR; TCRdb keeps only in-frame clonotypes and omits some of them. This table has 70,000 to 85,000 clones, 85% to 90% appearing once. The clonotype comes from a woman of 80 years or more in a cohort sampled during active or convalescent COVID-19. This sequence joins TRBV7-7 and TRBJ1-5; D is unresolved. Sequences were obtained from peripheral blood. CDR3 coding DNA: TGTGCTAGCAGCCGCCCTGGGTGGGGAGATCAGCCCCAGCATTTT. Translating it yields CASSRPGWGDQPQHF.